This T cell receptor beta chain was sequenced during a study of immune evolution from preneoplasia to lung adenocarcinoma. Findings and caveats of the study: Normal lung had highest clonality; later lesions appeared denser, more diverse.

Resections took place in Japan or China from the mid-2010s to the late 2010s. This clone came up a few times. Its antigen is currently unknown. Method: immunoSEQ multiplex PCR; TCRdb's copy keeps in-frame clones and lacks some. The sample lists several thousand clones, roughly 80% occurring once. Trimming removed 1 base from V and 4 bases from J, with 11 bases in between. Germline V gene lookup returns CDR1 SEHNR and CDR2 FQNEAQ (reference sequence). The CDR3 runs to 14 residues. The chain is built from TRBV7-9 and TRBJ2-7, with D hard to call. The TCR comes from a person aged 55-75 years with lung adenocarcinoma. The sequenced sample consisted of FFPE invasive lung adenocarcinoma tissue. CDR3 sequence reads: CASSLDGNLYEQYF. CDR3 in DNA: TGTGCCAGCAGCTTAGATGGGAATCTTTACGAGCAGTACTTC.